This T cell receptor (beta chain) was observed in a study of blood T cell repertoires in COVID-19. For the study at large: In each case, the material was cDNA or gDNA derived from T cells, B-cell-depleted T cells, or PBMCs.

The CDR3 has 13 residues. V lost 0 bases, J lost 3 bases, and 6 bases lay in between. Germline CDR1 reads SGHRS; CDR2 reads YFSETQ. Enrolled through a virtual design, the participants were between 18 and 89 years of age and came from under 30 US areas. In the study's own analysis: The assay estimated nucleated cells by amplifying reference gene primers. Method: immunoSEQ multiplex PCR; TCRdb's copy keeps in-frame clones and lacks some. The V and J calls and clone size come from that table; D and trimming were worked out from the DNA. The sample lists around 310,000 clones, over 75% occurring once. Sequencing input: PBMCs or T cells enriched from blood (not recorded which). V and J are TRBV5-1 and TRBJ1-1; D gene unclear. The clonotype comes from a man aged 25-45 years who had recovered from COVID-19. CDR3 coding DNA: TGCGCCAGCAGCTTGGTCTCGGACACTGAAGCTTTCTTT. This encodes CASSLVSDTEAFF.